This is a list of T cell receptor beta chains from one sample in a study of radiation and T cells in renal cell carcinoma. This table comes from immunoSEQ multiplex PCR, and its TCRdb copy is limited to in-frame clones, with some not included. The data hold some 140,000 clones, with 70% to 90% observed a single time. The sequenced sample was blood, obtained from a patient whose treatment included radiotherapy and nephrectomy. Source of these receptors: a woman in her forties or fifties with renal cell carcinoma. Both conserved end residues are trimmed from each CDR3.

length	J	V	CDR3
14	TRBJ1-4	TRBV9	ASSAQIGAVNEKLF
13	TRBJ1-1	TRBV19	ASHPRVGISGEAF
12	TRBJ1-1	TRBV2	ASREITTGTEAF
12	TRBJ1-4	TRBV5-4	ASSLWGAGEKLF
11	TRBJ2-1	TRBV9	ASSVGTGGEQF
10	TRBJ2-1	TRBV7-3	ASSQPGDEQF
11	TRBJ1-2	TRBV19	ASSIGQPYGYT
13	TRBJ2-7	TRBV6-6	ASSYEGLSSYEQY
9	TRBJ1-3	TRBV30	AWTGANTIY
12	TRBJ1-1	TRBV12-5	ASAPDRVYTEAF
12	TRBJ2-7	TRBV6-5	ASSFGQGPYEQY
12	TRBJ1-5	TRBV9	ASSADRSGQPQH
15	TRBJ1-3	TRBV5-1	ASSYDRGTGGRNTIY
13	TRBJ1-2	TRBV7-6	ASSLAAGADYGYT
14	TRBJ2-3	TRBV29-1	SVDGSSGGPSYTQY
12	TRBJ2-3	TRBV6-5	ASISGASTDTQY
13	TRBJ2-7	TRBV6-6	ASTPDPGVPGEQY
11	TRBJ2-7	TRBV7-3	ASSPYGGYEQY
12	TRBJ2-3	TRBV5-1	ASSLGGATDTQY
14	TRBJ1-1	TRBV4-3	ASSQTGERGKTEAF
11	TRBJ2-1	TRBV29-1	SSAGVLYNEQF
15	TRBJ2-5	TRBV5-8	ASSLLYSTGAEETQY
13	TRBJ2-1	TRBV5-4	ASSLAADSYNEQF
11	TRBJ1-1	TRBV11-2	ASSLVRDTEAF
12	TRBJ2-3	TRBV7-9	ASSPGTATDTQY
12	TRBJ1-1	TRBV6-5	ASSSTGPGVGAF